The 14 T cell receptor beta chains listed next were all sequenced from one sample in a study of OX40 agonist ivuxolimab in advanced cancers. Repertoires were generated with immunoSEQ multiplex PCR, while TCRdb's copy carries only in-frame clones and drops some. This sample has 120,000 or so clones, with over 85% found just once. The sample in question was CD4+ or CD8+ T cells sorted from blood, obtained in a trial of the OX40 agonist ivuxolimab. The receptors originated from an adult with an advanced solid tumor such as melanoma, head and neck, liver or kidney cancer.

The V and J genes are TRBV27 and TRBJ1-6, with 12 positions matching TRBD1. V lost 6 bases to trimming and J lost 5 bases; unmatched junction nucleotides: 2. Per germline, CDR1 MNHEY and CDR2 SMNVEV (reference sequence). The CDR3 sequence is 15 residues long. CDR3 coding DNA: TGTGCCAGCAGGGGGACAGGGGGCGATAATTCACCCCTCCACTTT. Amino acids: CASRGTGGDNSPLHF.

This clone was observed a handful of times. The CDR3 coding sequence is TGTGCCAGCAGTCTTCGTGTAGCGGGAGCCAAAAACATTCAGTACTTC. Residues: CASSLRVAGAKNIQYF. This chain links TRBV28 with TRBJ2-4, with 7 bases matching TRBD2. V lost 5 bases, J lost 0 bases, and 7 bases stayed unmatched. Germline V CDR1 and CDR2: MDHEN, SYDVKM. The CDR3 runs 16 residues.

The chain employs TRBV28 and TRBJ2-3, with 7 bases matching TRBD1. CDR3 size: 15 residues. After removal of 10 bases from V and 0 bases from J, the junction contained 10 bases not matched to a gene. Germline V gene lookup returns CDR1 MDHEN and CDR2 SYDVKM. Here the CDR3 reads CATSGRQGSTDTQYF. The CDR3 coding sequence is TGTGCCACTTCAGGGAGACAGGGTAGCACAGATACGCAGTATTTT.

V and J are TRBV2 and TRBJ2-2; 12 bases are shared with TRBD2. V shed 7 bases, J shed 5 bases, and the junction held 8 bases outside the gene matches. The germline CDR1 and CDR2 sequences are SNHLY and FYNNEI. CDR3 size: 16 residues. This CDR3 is CASKTSGGPDTGELFF. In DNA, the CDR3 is TGTGCCAGCAAGACTAGCGGGGGACCCGATACCGGGGAGCTGTTTTTT.

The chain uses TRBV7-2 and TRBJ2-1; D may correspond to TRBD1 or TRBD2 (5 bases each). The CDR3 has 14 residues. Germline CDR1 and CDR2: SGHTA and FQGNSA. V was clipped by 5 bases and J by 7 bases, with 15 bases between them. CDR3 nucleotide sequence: TGTGCCAGCAGCCGGAGTGGGGGTGTGAATGAGCAGTTCTTC. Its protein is CASSRSGGVNEQFF.

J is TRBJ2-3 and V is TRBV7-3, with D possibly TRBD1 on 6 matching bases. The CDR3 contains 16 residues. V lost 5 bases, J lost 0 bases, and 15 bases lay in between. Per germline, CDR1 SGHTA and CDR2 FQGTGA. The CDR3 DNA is TGTGCCAGCAGCCCGCAGGGGCGGACTAGCACAGATACGCAGTATTTT. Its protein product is CASSPQGRTSTDTQYF.

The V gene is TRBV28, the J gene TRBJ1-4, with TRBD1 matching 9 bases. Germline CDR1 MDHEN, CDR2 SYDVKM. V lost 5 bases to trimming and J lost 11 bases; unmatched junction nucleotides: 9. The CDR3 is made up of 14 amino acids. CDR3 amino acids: CASSTAGTGRKLFF. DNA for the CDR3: TGTGCCAGCAGTACAGCCGGGACAGGGAGGAAACTGTTTTTT.

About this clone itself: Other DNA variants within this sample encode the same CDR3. CDR3 sequence reads: CASSLTRLAGGNEQFF. The CDR3 bases are TGTGCCAGCAGCTTAACTCGACTAGCGGGAGGCAATGAGCAGTTCTTC. V usage is TRBV7-3 and J usage is TRBJ2-1, with 13 bases matching TRBD2. The CDR3 extends over 16 amino acids. Germline V gene lookup returns CDR1 SGHTA and CDR2 FQGTGA. The V and J ends lost 0 bases and 6 bases, in that order; junction bases with no gene match: 2.

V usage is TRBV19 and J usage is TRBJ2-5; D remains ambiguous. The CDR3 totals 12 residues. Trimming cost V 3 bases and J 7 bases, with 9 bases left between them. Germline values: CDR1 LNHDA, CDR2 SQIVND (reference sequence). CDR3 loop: CASSIFPGTQYF. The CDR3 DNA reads TGTGCCAGTAGTATTTTCCCCGGGACCCAGTACTTC.

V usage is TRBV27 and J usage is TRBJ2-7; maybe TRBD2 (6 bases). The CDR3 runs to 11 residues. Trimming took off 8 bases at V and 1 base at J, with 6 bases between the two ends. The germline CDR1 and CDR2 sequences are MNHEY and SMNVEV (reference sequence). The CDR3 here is CASGGSYEQYF. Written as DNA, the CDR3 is TGTGCCAGCGGGGGGTCCTACGAGCAGTACTTC.

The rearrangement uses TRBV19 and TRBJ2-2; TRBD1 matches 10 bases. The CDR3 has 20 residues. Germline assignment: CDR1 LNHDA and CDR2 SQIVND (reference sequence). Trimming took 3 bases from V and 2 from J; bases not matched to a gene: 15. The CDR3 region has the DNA TGTGCCAGTAGTATCGCGGACAGGGGGTATCGACCCGTCAACACCGGGGAGCTGTTTTTT. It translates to CASSIADRGYRPVNTGELFF. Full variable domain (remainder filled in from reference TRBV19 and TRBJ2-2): DGGITQSPKYLFRKEGQNVTLSCEQNLNHDAMYWYRQDPGQGLRLIYYSQIVNDFQKGDIAEGYSVSREKKESFPLTVTSAQKNPTAFYLCASSIADRGYRPVNTGELFFGEGSRLTVL.

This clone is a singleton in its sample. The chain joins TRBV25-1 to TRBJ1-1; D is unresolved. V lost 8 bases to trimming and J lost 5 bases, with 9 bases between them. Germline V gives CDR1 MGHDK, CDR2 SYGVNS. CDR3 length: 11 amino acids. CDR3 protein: CASVRVTEAFF. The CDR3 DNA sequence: TGTGCCAGCGTCCGCGTGACTGAAGCTTTCTTT. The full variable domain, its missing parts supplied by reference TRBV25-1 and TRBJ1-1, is EADIYQTPRYLVIGTGKKITLECSQTMGHDKMYWYQQDPGMELHLIHYSYGVNSTEKGDLSSESTVSRIRTEHFPLTLESARPSHTSQYLCASVRVTEAFFGQGTRLTVV.

As DNA, the CDR3 is TGCGCCAGCAGCCAAAATTCTCTGGCAACTAATGAAAAACTGTTTTTT. Translating gives CASSQNSLATNEKLFF. V and J are TRBV4-3 and TRBJ1-4; D unresolved. The CDR3 covers 16 residues. Trimming took 2 bases from V and 0 from J, leaving 10 bases between them. Germline assignment: CDR1 LGHNA and CDR2 YSLEER.

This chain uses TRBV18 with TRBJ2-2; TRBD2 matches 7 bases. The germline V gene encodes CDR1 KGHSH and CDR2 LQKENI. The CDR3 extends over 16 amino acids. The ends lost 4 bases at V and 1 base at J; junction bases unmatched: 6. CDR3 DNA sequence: TGTGCCAGCTCACTGGTCGGCGGGAGGAACACCGGGGAGCTGTTTTTT. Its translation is CASSLVGGRNTGELFF.